The 5 T cell receptor beta chains listed next were all sequenced from one sample in a study of shared clonotypes between healthy human individuals. Sequenced by immunoSEQ multiplex PCR; TCRdb stores in-frame clones only, minus some. Of approximately 2.1 million clones in the sample, just over 90% are singletons; the top ten hold 0.39%. The specimen was naive CD4+ T cells from PBMCs. Sample subset: CD45RA+ positively selected. The receptor set was obtained from a man aged 18 to 30 in good health. Some clones in this sample may be carry-over from other donors' samples.

The rearrangement uses TRBV5-1 and TRBJ2-3, with 12 nucleotides matching TRBD2. With 0 bases clipped from V and 2 bases from J, the junction kept 4 bases outside the gene matches. This CDR3 is built from 17 residues. Germline CDR1 reads SGHRS; CDR2 reads YFSETQ. The CDR3 coding sequence is TGCGCCAGCAGCTTGGCCGCTAGCGGGAGGGCCACAGATACGCAGTATTTT. It is translated as CASSLAASGRATDTQYF.

This chain uses TRBV19 with TRBJ2-1, with 8 bases that match TRBD1. The CDR3 loop spans 14 amino acids. The ends lost 4 bases at V and 4 bases at J; junction bases unmatched: 3. CDR1 and CDR2 (germline): LNHDA, SQIVND (reference sequence). CDR3 loop: CASSTGGRYNEQFF. DNA of the CDR3: TGTGCCAGTAGTACAGGGGGCAGATACAATGAGCAGTTCTTC. Using reference TRBV19 and TRBJ2-1 for the parts outside the CDR3, the full variable domain is DGGITQSPKYLFRKEGQNVTLSCEQNLNHDAMYWYRQDPGQGLRLIYYSQIVNDFQKGDIAEGYSVSREKKESFPLTVTSAQKNPTAFYLCASSTGGRYNEQFFGPGTRLTVL.

The chain combines TRBV11-1 with TRBJ2-2; D is undetermined. CDR1 SGHAT and CDR2 FQDESV come from the germline V gene (reference sequence). CDR3 length: 14 amino acids. The germline V and J ends were trimmed by 1 base and 2 bases, with 5 bases remaining between them. The CDR3 nucleotides are TGTGCCAGCAGCTTAGATGCCAACACCGGGGAGCTGTTTTTT. It is translated as CASSLDANTGELFF.

This clone was recorded once. This chain links TRBV5-5 with TRBJ1-1; TRBD1 matches at 10 bases. Germline V gene sequence: CDR1 SGHKS, CDR2 YYEKEE (reference sequence). There are 16 residues in the CDR3. The V segment lost 5 bases and the J segment 3 bases; nucleotides outside the gene matches: 10. The CDR3 loop is CASRRQAGTGDTEAFF. The CDR3 DNA follows: TGTGCCAGCAGACGACAAGCGGGGACAGGGGACACTGAAGCTTTCTTT.

This chain joins TRBV28 and TRBJ2-7; a weak D match, TRBD1 (8 bases). This CDR3 region has 15 residues. V lost 6 bases and J 1 base, leaving 16 bases between the germline ends. Per germline, CDR1 MDHEN and CDR2 SYDVKM. CDR3 coding DNA: TGTGCCAGCAGGTCAGACAGGGGAGGGTCCTACGAGCAGTACTTC. This codes for CASRSDRGGSYEQYF.